A single sample gave rise to the 31 T cell receptor beta chains below, sequenced in a study of shared clonotypes between healthy human individuals. CD8 cells classed as naive were CD45RO-negative and positively selected for CCR7, excluding terminally differentiated effector memory CD45RA+ cells. Generated by immunoSEQ multiplex PCR, the TCRdb table keeps only in-frame clones and is missing some. The table lists millions of clones, about 95% of them singletons. The sample was naive CD8+ T cells sorted from blood. These receptor sequences come from a man in his late teens or twenties in good health.

This chain links TRBV5-1 with TRBJ2-3; 16 bases fit TRBD2. The CDR3 is 16 residues long. With 4 bases clipped from V and 4 bases from J, the junction kept 3 bases outside the gene matches. Germline CDR1 SGHRS, CDR2 YFSETQ. The CDR3 here is CASSGGLAGGPDTQYF. In DNA form, the CDR3 reads TGCGCCAGCAGCGGGGGACTAGCGGGAGGGCCAGATACGCAGTATTTT.

The CDR3 protein is CASSTHPETGDTGELFF. CDR3 nucleotides: TGTGCCAGCAGCACCCATCCGGAGACAGGGGACACCGGGGAGCTGTTTTTT. The chain has TRBV9 and TRBJ2-2, with 8 nucleotides matching TRBD1. Trimming took 4 bases from V and 3 from J; bases not matched to a gene: 11. The germline V gene has CDR1 SGDLS and CDR2 YYNGEE. This CDR3 is built from 17 residues.

J is TRBJ2-3 and V is TRBV5-4; TRBD2 might be the D (5 bases). The germline V and J ends were trimmed by 1 base and 1 base, with 7 bases remaining between them. Germline values: CDR1 SGHNT, CDR2 YYREEE (reference sequence). The CDR3 runs 14 residues. DNA of the CDR3: TGTGCCAGCAGCTTGCTTAGCGGCACAGATACGCAGTATTTT. The encoded protein is CASSLLSGTDTQYF.

The chain joins TRBV9 to TRBJ2-2, with D perhaps matching TRBD1 (5 bases). CDR3 length equals 15 residues. V was pared by 3 bases and J by 5 bases, with 14 bases between. Germline values: CDR1 SGDLS, CDR2 YYNGEE. The CDR3 loop is CASSADPKGTGELFF. The DNA for the CDR3 is TGTGCCAGCAGCGCAGACCCGAAGGGGACCGGGGAGCTGTTTTTT.

In DNA, the CDR3 is TGCGCCAGCAGCGATTACAGGGCCACCTACACCGGGGAGCTGTTTTTT. Its translation: CASSDYRATYTGELFF. The chain joins TRBV4-3 to TRBJ2-2; TRBD1 is a possible D gene (6 bases). With 5 bases removed from V and 3 bases from J, the gap between germline ends came to 16 bases. The germline CDR1 and CDR2 sequences are LGHNA and YSLEER. The CDR3 totals 16 residues.

V usage is TRBV13 and J usage is TRBJ2-7; 11 bases are shared with TRBD1. Per the germline V gene, CDR1 is PRHDT and CDR2 is FYEKMQ (reference sequence). V shed 6 bases, J shed 4 bases, and the junction held 11 bases outside the gene matches. There are 16 residues in the CDR3. CDR3 amino acids: CASSQSRDRGAYEQYF. As DNA, the CDR3 is TGTGCCAGCAGTCAGAGCCGGGACAGGGGGGCGTACGAGCAGTACTTC.

The chain links TRBV5-6 to TRBJ1-6; tentatively, D is TRBD1 (5 bases). The germline V gene has CDR1 SGHDT and CDR2 YYEEEE. V lost 2 bases and J 19 bases, leaving 19 bases between the germline ends. This CDR3 has 13 amino acids. The CDR3 nucleotides read TGTGCCAGCAGCTTTTACGGCATCCCGGGGGGACACTTT. Amino acids: CASSFYGIPGGHF.

V usage is TRBV13 and J usage is TRBJ2-7; D call uncertain. The V end was cut by 4 bases, the J end by 3 bases, with 16 bases between. CDR1 is PRHDT, CDR2 FYEKMQ, per germline (reference sequence). The CDR3 runs to 15 residues. CDR3 sequence (DNA): TGTGCCAGCAGCTCCACCCTAGATCCGGGCTACGAGCAGTACTTC. It codes for CASSSTLDPGYEQYF.

This chain connects TRBV7-2 to TRBJ1-1; unclear D gene. Germline CDR1 reads SGHTA; CDR2 reads FQGNSA. V lost 5 bases and J lost 3, with 13 bases in between. CDR3 size: 14 residues. CDR3 amino acids: CASSTDGRHTEAFF. Written as DNA, the CDR3 is TGTGCCAGCAGCACCGACGGCAGGCACACTGAAGCTTTCTTT. The complete variable domain, with remaining parts taken from reference TRBV7-2 and TRBJ1-1, reads GAGVSQSPSNKVTEKGKDVELRCDPISGHTALYWYRQSLGQGLEFLIYFQGNSAPDKSGLPSDRFSAERTGGSVSTLTIQRTQQEDSAVYLCASSTDGRHTEAFFGQGTRLTVV.

DNA of the CDR3: TGCGCCAGCAGTCTGGGGGACGTCTCCTACGAGCAGTACTTC. This gives the protein CASSLGDVSYEQYF. J is TRBJ2-7 and V is TRBV5-1; D could derive from TRBD1 or TRBD2 (5 bases each). Germline-derived CDR1 and CDR2 are SGHRS and YFSETQ. The CDR3 has 14 residues. Deletions cut 5 bases from V and 0 bases from J, with 12 bases between.

The chain couples TRBV30 to TRBJ2-3; maybe TRBD2 (6 bases). With 6 bases removed from V and 6 bases from J, the gap between germline ends came to 31 bases. Germline V lookup: CDR1 GTSNPN, CDR2 SVGIG (reference sequence). The CDR3 contains 18 residues. The CDR3 DNA sequence: TGTGCCTGTACAGGAAACTTCCCTGGCGGGGCTCGTTCGGATACGCAGTATTTT. It yields the protein CACTGNFPGGARSDTQYF.

This chain connects TRBV6-1 to TRBJ2-7; D remains unclear. The CDR3 sequence is 16 residues long. V lost 3 bases to trimming and J lost 3 bases, with 18 bases between them. Germline lookup yields CDR1 MNHNS and CDR2 SASEGT. The CDR3 sequence: CASSDGPTTAVYEQYF. The CDR3 coding sequence is TGTGCCAGCAGTGACGGACCGACGACGGCGGTCTACGAGCAGTACTTC.

The chain has TRBV11-2 and TRBJ2-7; the match to TRBD2 covers 12 bases. V shed 1 base, J shed 3 bases, and the junction held 7 bases outside the gene matches. Germline V gene lookup returns CDR1 SGHAT and CDR2 FQNNGV. CDR3 length: 17 residues. The CDR3 bases are TGTGCCAGCAGCTTAGGGCTAGCGGGAGGGAGTCGCTACGAGCAGTACTTC. The encoded protein is CASSLGLAGGSRYEQYF.

The V and J genes are TRBV7-9 and TRBJ1-5; D not certain. The CDR3 has 12 amino acids. Germline CDR1 reads SEHNR; CDR2 reads FQNEAQ (reference sequence). V dropped 1 base and J dropped 10 bases, with 8 bases sitting between them. The CDR3 DNA follows: TGTGCCAGCAGCTTAGATGAGGAACCCCAGCATTTT. Protein sequence: CASSLDEEPQHF.

Turning to this clone: The sample holds other DNA sequences that translate to the same CDR3. The genes are TRBV7-9 and TRBJ1-1; the match to TRBD1 covers 7 bases. CDR1 is SEHNR and CDR2 is FQNEAQ in the germline V gene (reference sequence). The J segment lost 6 bases and the V segment lost 3 bases, leaving 1 base of the junction unmatched. The CDR3 sequence is 12 residues long. The CDR3 DNA is TGTGCCAGCAGCTTCGGACAGGCTGAAGCTTTCTTT. Amino acids: CASSFGQAEAFF.

The chain joins TRBV27 to TRBJ1-3; possible D gene TRBD1, 5 bases. This CDR3 comprises 19 residues. Germline assignment: CDR1 MNHEY and CDR2 SMNVEV (reference sequence). V lost 4 bases and J lost 2, with 24 bases in between. CDR3 sequence: CASSSSGLGRGIPGNTIYF. CDR3 sequence (DNA): TGTGCCAGCAGTTCAAGCGGTCTTGGGCGGGGGATCCCTGGAAACACCATATATTTT.

The V gene is TRBV7-8, the J gene TRBJ2-7, with 9 bases matching TRBD2. The V gene's germline CDR1 is SGHVS and CDR2 FQNEAQ. The CDR3 has 14 amino acids. V shed 3 bases, J shed 3 bases, and the junction held 3 bases outside the gene matches. The DNA of the CDR3 is TGTGCCAGCAGCTTTAGCGGGGGCAACTACGAGCAGTACTTC. Residues: CASSFSGGNYEQYF.

With respect to this clone: Other DNA sequences within the sample encode an identical CDR3. This sequence joins TRBV30 and TRBJ1-1; no reliable D call. CDR1 is GTSNPN, CDR2 SVGIG, per germline (reference sequence). V gave up 2 bases and J gave up 1 base, with 5 bases separating them. This CDR3 region has 12 residues. CDR3 in DNA: TGTGCCTGGAGTTCCGGGAACACTGAAGCTTTCTTT. Translated: CAWSSGNTEAFF.

The chain has TRBV9 and TRBJ1-1; 11 bases map to TRBD1. Germline V gene lookup returns CDR1 SGDLS and CDR2 YYNGEE. V shed 0 bases and J 0 bases; nucleotides not matched to a gene: 7. The length of the CDR3 is 18 residues. The DNA of the CDR3 is TGTGCCAGCAGCGTAGACGGGGACAGGGGGACCCTGAACACTGAAGCTTTCTTT. Translated: CASSVDGDRGTLNTEAFF.

The chain has TRBV4-3 and TRBJ1-3, with D unclear. CDR3 length: 15 residues. With 4 bases removed from V and 0 bases from J, the gap between germline ends came to 10 bases. Germline CDR1 and CDR2: LGHNA and YSLEER. In nucleotides, the CDR3 is TGCGCCAGCAGCCCGAACATCGGCTCTGGAAACACCATATATTTT. Its translation: CASSPNIGSGNTIYF.

As concerns this clone: The same CDR3 also results from other DNA sequences found in this sample. The V call is TRBV6-6, the J call TRBJ2-7; 9 bases agree with TRBD1. The CDR3 is 14 amino acids. V gave up 2 bases and J gave up 4 bases; unmatched junction bases: 3. Per germline, CDR1 MNHNY and CDR2 SVGAGI (reference sequence). The CDR3 is CASSYGDRAYEQYF. Written as DNA, the CDR3 is TGTGCCAGCAGTTACGGGGACAGGGCTTACGAGCAGTACTTC.

The rearrangement joins TRBV14 to TRBJ2-3; no reliable D call. CDR1 is SGHDN, CDR2 FVKESK, per germline. The CDR3 spans 15 residues. The V end was cut by 1 base, the J end by 0 bases, with 8 bases between. As DNA, the CDR3 is TGTGCCAGCAGCCAAGGGTCCCGGAGCACAGATACGCAGTATTTT. Its protein is CASSQGSRSTDTQYF.

This clone has a single count. The chain carries TRBV27 and TRBJ2-2; 7 bases match TRBD2. CDR1 and CDR2 (germline): MNHEY, SMNVEV (reference sequence). Trimming at V came to 5 bases and at J to 6 bases, leaving 6 bases not matched to a gene. This CDR3 region has 14 residues. CDR3 nucleotides: TGTGCCAGCAGTACGACTAGCTACCCCGGGGAGCTGTTTTTT. This codes for CASSTTSYPGELFF.

The J gene is TRBJ1-6, the V gene TRBV9; 7 bases match TRBD1. The CDR3 has 16 amino acids. The J segment lost 4 bases and the V segment lost 0 bases, leaving 4 bases of the junction unmatched. Germline V gives CDR1 SGDLS, CDR2 YYNGEE. The CDR3 coding sequence is TGTGCCAGCAGCGTAGGAGGGGGACAGTATAATTCACCCCTCCACTTT. Translating gives CASSVGGGQYNSPLHF.

The chain recombines TRBV7-9 with TRBJ2-7, with 8 bases aligning to TRBD1. The CDR3 is made up of 16 amino acids. The germline gives CDR1 SEHNR, CDR2 FQNEAQ (reference sequence). Unmatched junction bases numbered 10, after V lost 5 bases and J lost 1 base. In nucleotides, the CDR3 is TGTGCCAGCAGCCCGTCTGTTCGGACAGGGTCCTACGAGCAGTACTTC. This translates into CASSPSVRTGSYEQYF. Looking up the rest from reference TRBV7-9 and TRBJ2-7 gives the full variable domain: DTGVSQNPRHKITKRGQNVTFRCDPISEHNRLYWYRQTLGQGPEFLTYFQNEAQLEKSRLLSDRFSAERPKGSFSTLEIQRTEQGDSAMYLCASSPSVRTGSYEQYFGPGTRLTVT.

The genes are TRBV7-9 and TRBJ2-1; perhaps TRBD2 as D (5 bases). Deletions cut 3 bases from V and 3 bases from J, with 12 bases between. CDR1 is SEHNR and CDR2 is FQNEAQ in the germline V gene (reference sequence). The CDR3 runs 15 residues. This CDR3 is CASSFRSGVYNEQFF. The CDR3 DNA sequence: TGTGCCAGCAGCTTTAGGAGCGGAGTCTACAATGAGCAGTTCTTC.

The CDR3 is CASSESGTGREKLFF. CDR3 in DNA: TGTGCCAGCAGTGAGTCCGGGACAGGTCGAGAAAAACTGTTTTTT. The V gene is TRBV25-1, the J gene TRBJ1-4; TRBD1 aligns across 8 bases. The CDR3 sequence is 15 residues long. The germline V gene has CDR1 MGHDK and CDR2 SYGVNS. The J segment lost 8 bases and the V segment lost 3 bases, leaving 8 bases of the junction unmatched.

The chain uses TRBV21-1 and TRBJ1-3. TRBV21-1 is a recognized pseudogene. There are 16 residues in the CDR3. This CDR3 reads CASSKPMVTSGNTIYF. In DNA, the CDR3 is TGTGCCAGCAGCAAACCCATGGTAACCTCTGGAAACACCATATATTTT.

The chain recombines TRBV10-2 with TRBJ1-5, with TRBD1 as a possible D gene (6 bases). V lost 3 bases and J lost 6, with 12 bases in between. Germline CDR1 WSHSY, CDR2 SAAADI. The CDR3 is 14 residues long. The CDR3 loop is CASSEGGAGQPQHF. For the CDR3, the DNA is TGCGCCAGCAGTGAAGGGGGGGCGGGTCAGCCCCAGCATTTT.

The chain employs TRBV2 and TRBJ2-5; D gene uncertain. From germline, CDR1 is SNHLY and CDR2 FYNNEI. V was cut by 3 bases and J by 0 bases, with 5 bases left in between. The CDR3 covers 13 residues. The CDR3 spells CASSEENQETQYF. The DNA of the CDR3 is TGTGCCAGCAGTGAGGAAAACCAAGAGACCCAGTACTTC.

The gene calls are TRBV6-5 and TRBJ2-7; the D gene is possibly TRBD2 (5 bases). V dropped 2 bases and J dropped 2 bases, with 10 bases sitting between them. Germline V gene sequence: CDR1 MNHEY, CDR2 SVGAGI. The CDR3 covers 14 residues. In DNA form, the CDR3 reads TGTGCCAGCAGTTACGACCAGGAGGCCTACGAGCAGTACTTC. Residues: CASSYDQEAYEQYF.